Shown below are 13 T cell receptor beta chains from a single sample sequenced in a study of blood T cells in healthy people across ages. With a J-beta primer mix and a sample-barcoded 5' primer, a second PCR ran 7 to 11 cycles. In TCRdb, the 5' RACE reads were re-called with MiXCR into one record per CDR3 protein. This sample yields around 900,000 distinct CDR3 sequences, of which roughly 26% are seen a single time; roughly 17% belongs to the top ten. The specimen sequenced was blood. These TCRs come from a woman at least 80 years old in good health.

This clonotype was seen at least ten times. CDR3 bases: TGCAGCGTTGACAACGGACCCAGAGAGACCCAGTACTTC. Its protein product is CSVDNGPRETQYF. J is TRBJ2-5 and V is TRBV29-1; D gene ambiguous. Germline V gene sequence: CDR1 SQVTM, CDR2 ANQGSEA. The CDR3 loop spans 13 amino acids. Trimming shortened V by 3 bases and J by 4 bases, and 12 bases separated the two germline ends.

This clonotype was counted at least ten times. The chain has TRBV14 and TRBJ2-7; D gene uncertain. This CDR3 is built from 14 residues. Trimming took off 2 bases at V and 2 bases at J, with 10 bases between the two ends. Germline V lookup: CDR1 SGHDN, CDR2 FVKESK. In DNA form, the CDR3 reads TGTGCCAGCAGCCAATTAGGGTGGACCTACGAGCAGTACTTC. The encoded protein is CASSQLGWTYEQYF.

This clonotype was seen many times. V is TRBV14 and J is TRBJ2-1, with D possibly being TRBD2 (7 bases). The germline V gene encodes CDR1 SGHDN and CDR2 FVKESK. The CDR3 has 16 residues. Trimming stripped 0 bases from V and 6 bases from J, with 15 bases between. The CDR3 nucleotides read TGTGCCAGCAGCCAAGATCTGGGGGGGGGGCGCAATGAGCAGTTCTTC. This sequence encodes CASSQDLGGGRNEQFF.

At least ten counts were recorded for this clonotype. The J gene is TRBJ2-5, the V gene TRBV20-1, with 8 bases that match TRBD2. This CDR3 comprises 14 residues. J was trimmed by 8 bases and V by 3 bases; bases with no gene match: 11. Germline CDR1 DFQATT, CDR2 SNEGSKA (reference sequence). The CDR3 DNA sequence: TGCAGTGCTAGGAAAGCCGGGACTAGTTCTACCCAGTACTTC. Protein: CSARKAGTSSTQYF.

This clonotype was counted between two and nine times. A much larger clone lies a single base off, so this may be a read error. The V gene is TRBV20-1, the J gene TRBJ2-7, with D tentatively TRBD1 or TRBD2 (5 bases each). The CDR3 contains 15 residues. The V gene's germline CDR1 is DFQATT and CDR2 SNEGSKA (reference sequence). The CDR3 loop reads CSAGSRGTISYGQYF. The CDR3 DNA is TGCAGTGCTGGGAGTCGGGGCACAATCTCCTACGGGCAGTACTTC.

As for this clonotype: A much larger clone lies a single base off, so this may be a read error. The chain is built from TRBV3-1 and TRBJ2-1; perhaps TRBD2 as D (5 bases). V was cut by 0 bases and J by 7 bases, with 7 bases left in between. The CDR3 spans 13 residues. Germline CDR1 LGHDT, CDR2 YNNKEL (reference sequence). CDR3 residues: CASSQDGSNEQFF. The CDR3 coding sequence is TGTGCCAGCAGCCAAGATGGGAGTAATGAGCAGTTCTTC.

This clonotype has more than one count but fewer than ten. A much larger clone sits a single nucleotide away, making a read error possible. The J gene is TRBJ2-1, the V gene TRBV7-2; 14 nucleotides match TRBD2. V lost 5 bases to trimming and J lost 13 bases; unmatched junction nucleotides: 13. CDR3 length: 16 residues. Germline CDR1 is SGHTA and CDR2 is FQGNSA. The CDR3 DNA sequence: TGTGCCAGCAGCGCGACTAGCGGGGGGGCGGTAGAGACCCAGTTCTTC. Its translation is CASSATSGGAVETQFF.

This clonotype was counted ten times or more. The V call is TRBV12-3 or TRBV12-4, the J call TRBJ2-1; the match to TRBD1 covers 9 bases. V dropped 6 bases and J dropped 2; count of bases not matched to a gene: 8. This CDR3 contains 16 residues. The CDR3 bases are TGTGCCAGCAGCTACAGGGGGCTGTCGACCTACAATGAGCAGTTCTTC. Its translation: CASSYRGLSTYNEQFF.

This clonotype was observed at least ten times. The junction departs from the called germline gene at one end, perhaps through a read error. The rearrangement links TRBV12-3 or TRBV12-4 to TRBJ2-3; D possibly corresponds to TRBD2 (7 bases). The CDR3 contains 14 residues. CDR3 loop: CASSRRGGADTQYF. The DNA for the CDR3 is TGCGCCAGCAGCCGACGAGGGGGGGCAGATACGCAGTATTTT.

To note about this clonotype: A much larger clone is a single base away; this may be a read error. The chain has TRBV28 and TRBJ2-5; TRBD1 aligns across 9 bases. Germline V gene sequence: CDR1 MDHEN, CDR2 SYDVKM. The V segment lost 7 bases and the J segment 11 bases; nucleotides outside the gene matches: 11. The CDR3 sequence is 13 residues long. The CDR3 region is CASNGQGTNEQYF. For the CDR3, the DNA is TGTGCCAGCAACGGACAGGGGACTAATGAGCAGTACTTC.

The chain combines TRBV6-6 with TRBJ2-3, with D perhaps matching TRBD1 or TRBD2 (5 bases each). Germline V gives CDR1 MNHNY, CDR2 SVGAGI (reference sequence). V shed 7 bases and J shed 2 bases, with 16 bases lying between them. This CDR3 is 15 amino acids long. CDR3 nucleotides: TGTGCCAGCACCTCCGGGACGGGTTTCACAGATACGCAGTATTTT. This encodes CASTSGTGFTDTQYF.

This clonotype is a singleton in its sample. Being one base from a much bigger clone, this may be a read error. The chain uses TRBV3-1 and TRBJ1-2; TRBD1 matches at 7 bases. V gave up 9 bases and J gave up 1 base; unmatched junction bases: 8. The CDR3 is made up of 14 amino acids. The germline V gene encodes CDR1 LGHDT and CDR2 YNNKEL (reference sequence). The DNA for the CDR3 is TGTGCCAGGAGCTACAGGGGAGGTAACTATGGCTACACCTTC. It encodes CARSYRGGNYGYTF.

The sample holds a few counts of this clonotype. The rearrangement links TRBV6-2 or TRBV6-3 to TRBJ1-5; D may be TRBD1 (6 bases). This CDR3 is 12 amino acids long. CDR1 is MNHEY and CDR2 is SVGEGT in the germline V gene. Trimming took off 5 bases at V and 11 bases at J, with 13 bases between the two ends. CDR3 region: CASSTGGAAQHF. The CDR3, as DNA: TGTGCCAGCAGTACCGGGGGGGCGGCCCAGCATTTT.